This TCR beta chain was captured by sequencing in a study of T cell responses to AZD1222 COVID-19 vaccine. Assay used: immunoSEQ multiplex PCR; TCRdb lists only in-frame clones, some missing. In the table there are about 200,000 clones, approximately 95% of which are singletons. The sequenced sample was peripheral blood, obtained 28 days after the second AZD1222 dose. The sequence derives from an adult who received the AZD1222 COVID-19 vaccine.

The CDR3 loop reads CASGGGVRTGELFF. The CDR3 coding sequence is TGTGCCAGCGGCGGGGGGGTCCGAACCGGGGAGCTGTTTTTT. V usage is TRBV7-2 and J usage is TRBJ2-2; the match to TRBD2 covers 9 bases. Trimming cost V 8 bases and J 5 bases; bases outside gene matches: 6. The CDR3 runs to 14 residues. From germline, CDR1 is SGHTA and CDR2 FQGNSA.